The present T cell receptor beta chain was sequenced within a study of blood T cell repertoires in COVID-19. Study-level background: Material from acute and convalescent COVID-19 was sourced from the United States, Italy and Spain.

CDR1 and CDR2 (germline): SGHRS, YFSETQ. Trimming pared 0 bases from V and 8 bases from J, leaving 15 bases between. The CDR3 contains 16 residues. Assay: immunoSEQ multiplex PCR; the TCRdb copy retains only in-frame clones and omits some. Altogether about 100,000 clones are present, roughly 90% being singletons, with the ten largest covering about 7.4%. This chain links TRBV5-1 with TRBJ1-6, with TRBD1 as a possible D gene (5 bases). Material for sequencing was peripheral blood. The sequence came from a man in his thirties or forties in a cohort sampled during active COVID-19. CDR3: CASSLVPGGIDSPLHF. The CDR3 DNA reads as TGCGCCAGCAGCTTGGTACCCGGGGGTATTGATTCACCCCTCCACTTT.